This T cell receptor (beta chain) was identified in a study of tumor and adjacent non-tumor tissue in lung cancer. Looking at the study overall: Each sample yielded a few million productive TCRbeta reads on average.

Points from the study as a whole: In normal lung, the top 100 clones were significantly more dominant than in tumor.

CDR3 length: 16 amino acids. CDR1 is DFQATT, CDR2 SNEGSKA, per germline (reference sequence). The template was RNA from unsorted bulk tissue. Between August and November 2014, newly diagnosed, chemotherapy-naive lung cancer patients underwent thoracic surgery in China. The library came from three nested PCR rounds adapted from ARM-PCR protocols. From the multiplex PCR reads, TCRdb called clonotypes with MiXCR, one entry per CDR3 protein. The data contain 120,000 or so distinct CDR3 sequences, 66% of them singletons. Worth noting for this clonotype: The antigen remains unidentified. One junction end disagrees with the germline gene, perhaps due to a read error.

Sequenced input: lung tumor tissue. The TCR was taken from a man aged 30 to 39 with non-small cell lung cancer. V gene TRBV20-1 combines with J gene TRBJ2-2, with 11 bases aligning to TRBD2. The CDR3 spells CSVRESSGGDTGELFF. As DNA, the CDR3 is TGCAGTGTTAGAGAGAGTAGCGGGGGGGACACCGGGGAGCTGTTTTTT.